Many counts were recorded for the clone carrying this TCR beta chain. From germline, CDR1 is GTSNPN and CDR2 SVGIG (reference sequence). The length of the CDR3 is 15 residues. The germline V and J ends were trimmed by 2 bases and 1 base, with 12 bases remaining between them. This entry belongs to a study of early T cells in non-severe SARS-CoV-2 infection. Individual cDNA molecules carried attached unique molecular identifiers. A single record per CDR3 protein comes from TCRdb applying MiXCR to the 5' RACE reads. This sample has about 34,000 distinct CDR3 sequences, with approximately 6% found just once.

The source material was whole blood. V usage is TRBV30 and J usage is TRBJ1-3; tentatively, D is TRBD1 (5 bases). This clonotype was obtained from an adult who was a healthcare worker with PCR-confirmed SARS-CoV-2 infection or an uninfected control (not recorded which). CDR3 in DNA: TGTGCCTGGAGTCGCGGGGGGGGATCTGGAAACACCATATATTTT. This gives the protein CAWSRGGGSGNTIYF.